This T cell receptor beta chain was recorded in a study of tumor-infiltrating lymphocytes in primary liver carcinoma. About the research overall: Tumors measured about 4.2 to 11 cm and were stage T1-T3 N0M0.

Of note for this clonotype: Its specificity is unknown. A read error may be the cause here, since a much bigger clone is one base away.

In germline, CDR1 is LGHNA, CDR2 YNFKEQ. This CDR3 contains 19 residues. Study findings and constraints: Tumors and blood were compared for top-250-clone fraction, and tumors had the significantly higher value (p = 0.039). It was tumor-adjacent and tumor-blood pairs that overlapped less than tumor region pairs did.

The authors made TCR beta cDNA from about 500 ng total RNA with a constant-region primer. Sequencing libraries for TCR beta derived from three nested multiplex PCR rounds that used slightly modified ARM-PCR. TRBV1-TRBV30 forward primers paired with a C-beta reverse primer drove the first two PCR rounds, roughly 9 cycles each. From the multiplex PCR reads, TCRdb called clonotypes with MiXCR, one entry per CDR3 protein. Among hundreds of thousands of distinct CDR3 sequences, about 62% were seen once, and the ten largest hold approximately 9.4%. Blood RNA was derived from unsorted whole blood, and germline DNA was extracted too.

Sequencing used peripheral blood. This chain uses TRBV4-2 with TRBJ2-6, with D tentatively TRBD2 (5 bases). This sequence originates from a man between 35 and 55 years old with primary liver carcinoma and hepatitis B virus infection. The CDR3 DNA follows: TGTGCCAGCAGCCCAACTCCGGGGATGGTAGACTCTGGGACCAACGTCCTGACTTTC. Its translation: CASSPTPGMVDSGTNVLTF.